These 16 T cell receptor beta chains were all obtained from the same sample, sequenced in a study of sequential checkpoint blockade in melanoma. Sequencing used immunoSEQ multiplex PCR; TCRdb keeps in-frame clones, though not all of them. In the table there are approximately 20,000 clones, around 24% of which are singletons. Treatment described: randomized to nivolumab then ipilimumab (arm A) or the reverse (arm B). The sample in question was tumor tissue (inferred from file names), obtained from a patient given nivolumab and ipilimumab in sequence. These receptors were taken from a human donor with melanoma.

The chain is built from TRBV29-1 and TRBJ2-7; a possible D gene is TRBD1 (6 bases). The CDR3 totals 12 residues. V dropped 4 bases and J dropped 2 bases, with 9 bases sitting between them. CDR1 SQVTM and CDR2 ANQGSEA come from the germline V gene. The CDR3 nucleotides are TGCAGCGTTGTGGGACAAACCTACGAGCAGTACTTC. Encoded protein: CSVVGQTYEQYF.

The V and J genes are TRBV6-8 and TRBJ2-2; 10 bases fit TRBD1. There are 17 residues in the CDR3. The junction had 7 bases not matched to a gene; V was cut back by 0 bases and J by 6 bases. Germline CDR1 and CDR2: MNHGY and SAAAGT. CDR3 loop: CASSYSPVTGGAGELFF. The CDR3 DNA sequence: TGTGCCAGCAGTTACTCTCCAGTGACAGGGGGCGCCGGGGAGCTGTTTTTT.

The V and J genes are TRBV11-3 and TRBJ2-5, with D perhaps matching TRBD2 (6 bases). V lost 0 bases and J lost 3, with 17 bases in between. Germline loops: CDR1 SGHNT, CDR2 YENEEA. CDR3 length: 17 amino acids. The CDR3 is CASSLDLASEMKETQYF. The CDR3 nucleotides are TGTGCCAGCAGCTTAGATTTGGCTAGCGAGATGAAAGAGACCCAGTACTTC.

The V and J genes are TRBV5-1 and TRBJ2-7; 12 nucleotides agree with TRBD1. J was trimmed by 6 bases and V by 4 bases; bases with no gene match: 8. This CDR3 region has 15 residues. Germline V gene lookup returns CDR1 SGHRS and CDR2 YFSETQ. CDR3 amino acids: CASSTKGQGASEQYF. The CDR3 DNA reads as TGCGCCAGCAGCACTAAGGGACAGGGGGCTAGCGAGCAGTACTTC.

This clone was recorded at least ten times. The chain couples TRBV11-3 to TRBJ2-7, with 8 bases matching TRBD1. The V gene's germline CDR1 is SGHNT and CDR2 YENEEA. The trim removed 5 bases at V and 2 bases at J, leaving 8 bases unmatched. This CDR3 comprises 15 residues. In DNA, the CDR3 is TGTGCCAGCAGCGGACGACAGGGGCCCGCCTACGAGCAGTACTTC. Its protein is CASSGRQGPAYEQYF. Filled out from reference TRBV11-3 and TRBJ2-7, the complete variable domain reads EAGVVQSPRYKIIEKKQPVAFWCNPISGHNTLYWYLQNLGQGPELLIRYENEEAVDDSQLPKDRFSAERLKGVDSTLKIQPAELGDSAVYLCASSGRQGPAYEQYFGPGTRLTVT.

This clone was seen a handful of times. J is TRBJ2-3 and V is TRBV6-8; perhaps TRBD1 as D (6 bases). Between the trimmed V and J ends, which lost 0 bases and 2 bases, there was a span of 15 bases. Germline loops: CDR1 MNHGY, CDR2 SAAAGT. CDR3 length: 17 amino acids. The CDR3 sequence: CASSYSRPGTYTDTQYF. The CDR3 bases are TGTGCCAGCAGTTACTCGAGGCCCGGGACATACACAGATACGCAGTATTTT.

V and J are TRBV25-1 and TRBJ2-2; D uncertain. The CDR3 covers 13 residues. The V gene's germline CDR1 is MGHDK and CDR2 SYGVNS. V was cut by 0 bases and J by 5 bases, with 4 bases left in between. The CDR3 DNA reads as TGTGCCAGCAGTGAATATATGACCGGGGAGCTGTTTTTT. It yields the protein CASSEYMTGELFF. The whole variable domain, remainder taken from reference TRBV25-1 and TRBJ2-2, is EADIYQTPRYLVIGTGKKITLECSQTMGHDKMYWYQQDPGMELHLIHYSYGVNSTEKGDLSSESTVSRIRTEHFPLTLESARPSHTSQYLCASSEYMTGELFFGEGSRLTVL.

This chain links TRBV19 with TRBJ2-1; 12 bases are shared with TRBD1. J was trimmed by 8 bases and V by 6 bases; bases with no gene match: 5. The CDR3 consists of 14 residues. Germline V gene lookup returns CDR1 LNHDA and CDR2 SQIVND (reference sequence). The CDR3 DNA is TGTGCCAGTAGGCCGGGACAGGGGGCCGATGAGCAGTTCTTC. Translation gives CASRPGQGADEQFF.

This clone appeared many times. The genes are TRBV11-3 and TRBJ1-4; D unresolved. Germline V CDR1 and CDR2: SGHNT, YENEEA. The CDR3 sequence is 14 residues long. Between the trimmed V and J ends, which lost 0 bases and 4 bases, there was a span of 6 bases. The CDR3 here is CASSLEYSNEKLFF. CDR3 nucleotides: TGTGCCAGCAGCTTAGAGTACAGTAATGAAAAACTGTTTTTT.

At least ten counts were recorded for this clone. The V call is TRBV11-3, the J call TRBJ1-1; 8 nucleotides line up with TRBD1. Germline V gene lookup returns CDR1 SGHNT and CDR2 YENEEA. The junction had 3 bases not matched to a gene; V was cut back by 2 bases and J by 4 bases. The CDR3 spans 14 residues. CDR3 sequence reads: CASSLRTGFTEAFF. The CDR3 bases are TGTGCCAGCAGCTTAAGGACAGGGTTCACTGAAGCTTTCTTT.

This clone was recorded at least ten times. The rearrangement links TRBV7-6 to TRBJ1-2, with D unresolved. V dropped 6 bases and J dropped 0 bases, with 17 bases sitting between them. Germline V gives CDR1 SGHVS, CDR2 FNYEAQ. There are 16 residues in the CDR3. CDR3 loop: CASRYAAGPSNYGYTF. The CDR3 coding sequence is TGTGCCAGCAGGTATGCTGCAGGACCCTCTAACTATGGCTACACCTTC.

The J gene is TRBJ1-5, the V gene TRBV28; D possibly corresponds to TRBD1 (5 bases). The V gene's germline CDR1 is MDHEN and CDR2 SYDVKM. The V end lost 4 bases, the J end lost 7 bases, and 8 bases lay between the germline ends. This CDR3 contains 12 residues. For the CDR3, the DNA is TGTGCCAGCAGTTCACAGGTGCAGCCCCAGCATTTT. Protein: CASSSQVQPQHF.

This clone was picked up a small number of times. The CDR3 DNA sequence: TGTGCCAGCTCACCAGCAACTAGCGGGGGAATCTACAATGAGCAGTTCTTC. It codes for CASSPATSGGIYNEQFF. The genes are TRBV18 and TRBJ2-1, with 11 nucleotides matching TRBD2. The germline gives CDR1 KGHSH, CDR2 LQKENI. This CDR3 spans 17 amino acids. The trim removed 2 bases at V and 3 bases at J, leaving 6 bases unmatched.

CDR3 in amino acids: CASRQGNIQYF. CDR3 bases: TGTGCCAGCAGACAGGGAAACATTCAGTACTTC. The rearrangement links TRBV6-7 to TRBJ2-4; D may be TRBD1 (6 bases). TRBV6-7 is an ORF; its function is uncertain. V was trimmed by 6 bases and J by 6 bases, leaving 6 bases between them. CDR3 length equals 11 residues.

This clone occurred a few times. J is TRBJ2-7 and V is TRBV28; 7 nucleotides line up with TRBD1. Germline CDR1 reads MDHEN; CDR2 reads SYDVKM. Trimming cost V 4 bases and J 2 bases; bases outside gene matches: 5. This CDR3 is built from 14 residues. As DNA, the CDR3 is TGTGCCAGCAGTTGGAACGACAGGGCCTACGAGCAGTACTTC. Protein sequence: CASSWNDRAYEQYF.

V gene TRBV6-8 combines with J gene TRBJ1-4; 7 bases match TRBD1. The CDR3 sequence is 17 residues long. J was trimmed by 2 bases and V by 2 bases; bases with no gene match: 8. Germline V gene lookup returns CDR1 MNHGY and CDR2 SAAAGT. The CDR3, as DNA: TGTGCCAGCAGTTACGGTTTACCGGGACAGACTAATGAAAAACTGTTTTTT. Protein product: CASSYGLPGQTNEKLFF.